This T cell receptor beta chain was profiled in a study of T cells in Graves' hyperthyroidism and ophthalmopathy. RNA transcripts yielded amplified TCR beta CDR3 regions. The HTBI primer set was used in a first-round RT-PCR of the TCR CDR3. From the multiplex PCR reads, TCRdb called clonotypes with MiXCR, one entry per CDR3 protein. The table lists 95,000 to 100,000 distinct CDR3 sequences, just over 50% of them singletons. The germline V gene has CDR1 LNHNV and CDR2 YYDKDF (reference sequence). This CDR3 has 14 amino acids. The V gene lost 3 bases and the J gene lost 2 bases, with 10 bases spanning the gap. Uncontrolled infection, other autoimmune disease, pregnancy or lactation barred patients from enrollment.

Sequencing was performed on blood. The chain couples TRBV15 to TRBJ1-2, with D possibly being TRBD1 (6 bases). This TCR came from a woman aged 40-49 years with Graves' hyperthyroidism. CDR3 coding DNA: TGTGCCACCAGCAGCTTCGGACAGAACTATGGCTACACCTTC. This sequence encodes CATSSFGQNYGYTF.